Listed here are 31 T cell receptor beta chains from one sample, sequenced in a study of identical twins (dated by TCRdb to 2015 to 2016). Receptor libraries were prepared by 5' RACE. Sequencing was carried out with an Illumina HiSeq 2000. TCRdb reworked the public reads: Q25 trimming with fastp, MiXCR clone assembly, productive beta chains retained. CDR3 protein sequences are deduplicated, and each keeps its most common genes and DNA. Present in this sample are about 340,000 distinct CDR3 sequences, 9% to 10% of which were seen just once. Of the sample, roughly 8.7% is held by the ten largest clones. The sequencing input was naive T cells sorted from blood. Read against the paper, the sample's cell subset or site label means: cells isolated with a human naive T-cell isolation kit. The receptors derive from a woman aged 50 to 60 in good health.

The chain links TRBV20-1 to TRBJ2-1, with no clear D. CDR3 size: 13 residues. Deletions cut 6 bases from V and 7 bases from J, with 16 bases between. The germline CDR1 and CDR2 sequences are DFQATT and SNEGSKA (reference sequence). The CDR3, as DNA: TGCAGTGCACGGCTCTCTGGTGGGAATGAGCAGTTCTTC. The encoded protein is CSARLSGGNEQFF.

This clonotype was counted at least ten times. The rearrangement links TRBV12-3 or TRBV12-4 to TRBJ2-7; D not resolved. The germline V and J ends were trimmed by 4 bases and 4 bases, with 17 bases remaining between them. The CDR3 totals 15 residues. The DNA for the CDR3 is TGTGCCAGCAGTTCCCAATACGGGCTACTTTACGAGCAGTACTTC. Encoded protein: CASSSQYGLLYEQYF.

This chain joins TRBV5-1 and TRBJ2-2; 8 bases line up with TRBD2. Trimming cost V 7 bases and J 1 base; bases outside gene matches: 6. Germline V lookup: CDR1 SGHRS, CDR2 YFSETQ. This CDR3 region has 15 residues. The CDR3, as DNA: TGCGCCAGCCACCGGGCGGGAGGGAACACCGGGGAGCTGTTTTTT. Translation gives CASHRAGGNTGELFF.

This clonotype was recorded many times. The J gene is TRBJ2-3, the V gene TRBV7-2, with TRBD2 identical over 13 bases. The germline gives CDR1 SGHTA, CDR2 FQGNSA. The CDR3 has 15 residues. The ends lost 6 bases at V and 4 bases at J; junction bases unmatched: 4. The CDR3 loop reads CASRRTSGGADTQYF. As DNA, the CDR3 is TGTGCCAGCAGACGGACTAGCGGGGGAGCAGATACGCAGTATTTT.

At least ten counts were recorded for this clonotype. One junction end does not reproduce the germline sequence, and a read error may be involved. The gene calls are TRBV4-1 and TRBJ2-7; D tentatively reads TRBD1 or TRBD2 (5 bases each). The CDR3 is 11 amino acids. Germline-derived CDR1 and CDR2 are MGHRA and YSYEKL. The CDR3 region has the DNA TGTGCCAGCAGCCAGGGACGCGAGCAGTACTTC. This sequence encodes CASSQGREQYF.

This clonotype showed up many times. The chain carries TRBV5-1 and TRBJ2-1; D is ambiguous. In germline, CDR1 is SGHRS, CDR2 YFSETQ. Trimming removed 0 bases at V and 7 bases at J, with 8 bases between. The CDR3 covers 13 residues. The CDR3 DNA reads as TGCGCCAGCAGCTTGGGGCAGTTGAATGAGCAGTTCTTC. It encodes CASSLGQLNEQFF.

This clonotype has only one observation. The rearrangement uses TRBV29-1 and TRBJ1-1; D uncertain. With 6 bases removed from V and 0 bases from J, the gap between germline ends came to 8 bases. The V gene's germline CDR1 is SQVTM and CDR2 ANQGSEA. The CDR3 is 12 amino acids. The CDR3 DNA reads as TGCAGCGTCGCGACGGTGAACACTGAAGCTTTCTTT. Its translation: CSVATVNTEAFF.

This chain joins TRBV20-1 and TRBJ2-5; maybe TRBD2 (6 bases). This CDR3 is built from 13 residues. The V and J ends lost 0 bases and 5 bases respectively, with 10 bases between them. From germline, CDR1 is DFQATT and CDR2 SNEGSKA (reference sequence). CDR3 coding DNA: TGCAGTGCTAGAGATTCGGGGAGGGAGACCCAGTACTTC. This sequence encodes CSARDSGRETQYF.

The sample holds a few counts of this clonotype. The gene calls are TRBV5-1 and TRBJ1-2; TRBD1 might be the D (6 bases). The CDR3 has 14 amino acids. Per germline, CDR1 SGHRS and CDR2 YFSETQ. The germline V and J ends were trimmed by 3 bases and 8 bases, with 17 bases remaining between them. DNA of the CDR3: TGCGCCAGCAGCTCTGGGACACCGGAGGGAGGCTACACCTTC. Amino acid sequence: CASSSGTPEGGYTF.

This clonotype has more than one count but fewer than ten. The V and J genes are TRBV10-3 and TRBJ2-1; 10 nucleotides agree with TRBD2. From germline, CDR1 is ENHRY and CDR2 SYGVKD. The length of the CDR3 is 14 residues. With V trimmed by 3 bases and J by 9 bases, 5 bases remained unmatched. Here the CDR3 DNA reads TGTGCCATCAGTGAAACTAGCGGGAATCCTGAGCAGTTCTTC. Residues: CAISETSGNPEQFF.

This clonotype was seen many times. The rearrangement joins TRBV10-3 to TRBJ2-7; 8 nucleotides line up with TRBD1. Germline CDR1 and CDR2: ENHRY and SYGVKD. V shed 4 bases and J 0 bases; nucleotides not matched to a gene: 5. This CDR3 has 15 amino acids. CDR3 bases: TGTGCCATCAGTGTGGGACAGGTGAGCTCCTACGAGCAGTACTTC. Its protein product is CAISVGQVSSYEQYF.

In this sample, this clonotype turned up many times. This sequence joins TRBV7-8 and TRBJ1-3, with TRBD1 matching 9 bases. Germline trimming cut 6 bases from V and 4 bases from J; bases unmatched to any gene: 7. This CDR3 region has 15 residues. The germline CDR1 and CDR2 sequences are SGHVS and FQNEAQ. In nucleotides, the CDR3 is TGTGCCAGCAGGCCCGGGACAGGGAAAGGAAACACCATATATTTT. Translated: CASRPGTGKGNTIYF.

Only a few counts were recorded for this clonotype. The chain links TRBV19 to TRBJ2-1; D perhaps matches TRBD2 (6 bases). The germline V gene has CDR1 LNHDA and CDR2 SQIVND (reference sequence). V lost 4 bases to trimming and J lost 0 bases, with 10 bases between them. The CDR3 length is 15 residues. The DNA for the CDR3 is TGTGCCAGTAGTAATAGCGGAAACTCCTACAATGAGCAGTTCTTC. Its protein product is CASSNSGNSYNEQFF.

The chain is built from TRBV27 and TRBJ1-2; 12 nucleotides align to TRBD1. Germline-derived CDR1 and CDR2 are MNHEY and SMNVEV (reference sequence). The CDR3 covers 17 residues. V lost 2 bases and J lost 2; bases outside the gene matches: 6. The CDR3 nucleotides are TGTGCCAGCAGTTTAACCGGGACAGGGGGCGGGAACTATGGCTACACCTTC. The encoded protein is CASSLTGTGGGNYGYTF.

There are many counts of this clonotype. The genes are TRBV12-3 or TRBV12-4 and TRBJ1-5, with TRBD1 matching over 12 bases. CDR3 length equals 17 residues. The trim removed 6 bases at V and 2 bases at J, leaving 8 bases unmatched. This CDR3 is CASSLGTGGKGNQPQHF. CDR3 in DNA: TGTGCCAGCAGCCTTGGGACAGGGGGCAAGGGCAATCAGCCCCAGCATTTT.

The J gene is TRBJ2-1, the V gene TRBV6-2 or TRBV6-3; 13 bases are shared with TRBD2. J was trimmed by 9 bases and V by 2 bases; bases with no gene match: 7. Germline CDR1 MNHEY, CDR2 SVGEGT. The CDR3 is made up of 16 amino acids. Here the CDR3 reads CASSYRTSGRLGEQFF. The CDR3 DNA sequence: TGTGCCAGCAGTTACCGGACTAGCGGGAGACTAGGTGAGCAGTTCTTC.

The rearrangement links TRBV5-1 to TRBJ2-3, with 8 bases matching TRBD2. V trimming: 6 bases; J trimming: 2 bases; junction bases outside the gene matches: 11. The CDR3 extends over 16 amino acids. The V gene's germline CDR1 is SGHRS and CDR2 YFSETQ. CDR3 DNA sequence: TGCGCCAGCAAGTCGGCGGGAGGACTGATCACAGATACGCAGTATTTT. Its translation: CASKSAGGLITDTQYF.

This clonotype has more than one count but fewer than ten. The chain employs TRBV6-2 or TRBV6-3 and TRBJ1-5; perhaps TRBD1 as D (5 bases). Germline assignment: CDR1 MNHEY and CDR2 SVGEGT. V lost 2 bases to trimming and J lost 10 bases, with 18 bases between them. The CDR3 runs 15 residues. In nucleotides, the CDR3 is TGTGCCAGCAGTTACCTTGACAGACCTCTCAGCCCCCAGCATTTT. This codes for CASSYLDRPLSPQHF.

This clonotype was recorded many times. The chain combines TRBV27 with TRBJ2-1, with a tentative D call TRBD2 (6 bases). This CDR3 region has 14 residues. Germline V gene lookup returns CDR1 MNHEY and CDR2 SMNVEV (reference sequence). The V and J ends lost 6 bases and 5 bases respectively, with 14 bases between them. CDR3 bases: TGTGCCAGCAGGGACATTAGCGGCAACAATGAGCAGTTCTTC. This encodes CASRDISGNNEQFF.

This clonotype was observed at least ten times. The gene calls are TRBV5-1 and TRBJ1-1; D remains ambiguous. The CDR3 length is 11 residues. Trimming took 5 bases from V and 2 from J, leaving 4 bases between them. The germline gives CDR1 SGHRS, CDR2 YFSETQ. CDR3 bases: TGCGCCAGCAGTATAAACACTGAAGCTTTCTTT. Its protein is CASSINTEAFF.

The chain employs TRBV5-1 and TRBJ2-7; TRBD2 matches 9 bases. The germline V gene has CDR1 SGHRS and CDR2 YFSETQ. Trimming removed 0 bases from V and 1 base from J; junction bases left unmatched: 11. The CDR3 spans 18 residues. CDR3 sequence reads: CASSLGAPSGRRSYEQYV. In DNA, the CDR3 is TGCGCCAGCAGCTTGGGGGCACCGAGCGGGAGGAGGTCCTACGAGCAGTACGTC.

V usage is TRBV12-3 or TRBV12-4 and J usage is TRBJ2-5, with a tentative D call TRBD2 (5 bases). V lost 5 bases, J lost 5 bases, and 24 bases lay in between. The CDR3 covers 17 residues. In DNA form, the CDR3 reads TGTGCCAGCAGTGCCGATAAGTGGACGCTCCCGGGGGAGACCCAGTACTTC. Translating gives CASSADKWTLPGETQYF.

The chain combines TRBV12-3 or TRBV12-4 with TRBJ2-1, with D unresolved. V lost 6 bases to trimming and J lost 9 bases, with 12 bases between them. The CDR3 loop spans 12 amino acids. The CDR3 DNA reads TGTGCCAGCAGCGATGAGTTTGCTGAGCAGTTCTTC. Translating it yields CASSDEFAEQFF.

Ten or more counts support this clonotype. The chain has TRBV20-1 and TRBJ2-5; 10 nucleotides agree with TRBD2. Per germline, CDR1 DFQATT and CDR2 SNEGSKA (reference sequence). The trim removed 2 bases at V and 0 bases at J, leaving 9 bases unmatched. The CDR3 runs to 17 residues. CDR3 amino acids: CSARTSGLADNQETQYF. The CDR3 region has the DNA TGCAGTGCTAGAACCTCAGGACTAGCGGATAACCAAGAGACCCAGTACTTC.

This clonotype was counted many times. This chain links TRBV5-6 with TRBJ2-5; D call uncertain. V was trimmed by 0 bases and J by 1 base, leaving 7 bases between them. Germline V CDR1 and CDR2: SGHDT, YYEEEE. The CDR3 spans 14 residues. CDR3 in amino acids: CASSLEQLQETQYF. In nucleotides, the CDR3 is TGTGCCAGCAGCTTGGAGCAGCTCCAAGAGACCCAGTACTTC.

This clonotype was seen ten or more times. The gene calls are TRBV5-1 and TRBJ2-3; perhaps TRBD2 as D (6 bases). The CDR3 loop spans 15 amino acids. The germline CDR1 and CDR2 sequences are SGHRS and YFSETQ. V lost 3 bases to trimming and J lost 2 bases, with 13 bases between them. The CDR3 DNA sequence: TGCGCCAGCAGCTGGGCCCTAGCGTCCACAGATACGCAGTATTTT. It encodes CASSWALASTDTQYF.

This clonotype was detected ten times or more. The chain couples TRBV29-1 to TRBJ1-1; D gene uncertain. The CDR3 runs to 12 residues. V was clipped by 0 bases and J by 11 bases, with 13 bases between them. Looked up from germline, CDR1 is SQVTM and CDR2 is ANQGSEA. CDR3 protein: CSVEDRQDRAFF. The CDR3 coding sequence is TGCAGCGTTGAAGATCGGCAGGACCGTGCTTTCTTT. The full variable domain, completed using reference TRBV29-1 and TRBJ1-1, is SAVISQKPSRDICQRGTSLTIQCQVDSQVTMMFWYRQQPGQSLTLIATANQGSEATYESGFVIDKFPISRPNLTFSTLTVSNMSPEDSSIYLCSVEDRQDRAFFGQGTRLTVV.

The V call is TRBV2, the J call TRBJ2-1; 14 nucleotides match TRBD2. J gave up 9 bases and V 8 bases, and 3 bases lay outside the gene matches. Germline V gene lookup returns CDR1 SNHLY and CDR2 FYNNEI. The CDR3 spans 13 residues. The CDR3 sequence: CASRTSGGSEQFF. The CDR3 DNA reads TGTGCCAGCCGGACTAGCGGGGGGAGTGAGCAGTTCTTC.

This clonotype was observed a few times. V is TRBV20-1 and J is TRBJ2-5; 7 bases are shared with TRBD2. The CDR3 contains 13 residues. The germline V gene encodes CDR1 DFQATT and CDR2 SNEGSKA (reference sequence). V lost 3 bases and J lost 4; bases outside the gene matches: 5. The CDR3 DNA is TGCAGTGCTAGCCGCACTAGCGCAGAGACCCAGTACTTC. The encoded protein is CSASRTSAETQYF.

V and J are TRBV7-9 and TRBJ1-1, with D possibly TRBD1 on 5 matching bases. In germline, CDR1 is SEHNR, CDR2 FQNEAQ (reference sequence). V was cut by 5 bases and J by 3 bases, with 13 bases left in between. The CDR3 is 14 amino acids. The CDR3 region has the DNA TGTGCCAGCAGCGCCCATGGGGGGGACACTGAAGCTTTCTTT. It is translated as CASSAHGGDTEAFF.

Remarks on this clonotype: With a much larger clone just one base away, this may be a read error. The chain links TRBV2 to TRBJ2-2; 9 bases align to TRBD2. CDR3 length equals 17 residues. Germline V lookup: CDR1 SNHLY, CDR2 FYNNEI. CDR3 nucleotide sequence: TGTGCCAGCAGTGAGAGAGCGGGAGGATTCGGCACCGGGGACCTGTTTTTT. Its translation is CASSERAGGFGTGDLFF.